The 20 T cell receptor beta chains below all came from one sample that was sequenced in a study of beta chain features in type 1 diabetes. Broader study findings: TCRB CDR3 length was moderately but significantly reduced in all four CD4+ subsets of Type 1 diabetes patients.

No cognate antigen is known for these TCRs. The sequenced template was cDNA made from the entire isolated RNA. The assay was immunoSEQ multiplex PCR, and TCRdb's table has in-frame clones only and misses some. The table shows under 55,000 clones, with approximately 45% occurring only once. The material sequenced was Tregs from blood. Receptors were obtained from a man aged 25-40 years with type 1 diabetes.

The chain links TRBV28 to TRBJ2-6; D is undetermined. The CDR3 is 13 residues long. Looked up from germline, CDR1 is MDHEN and CDR2 is SYDVKM. With 8 bases removed from V and 1 base from J, the gap between germline ends came to 6 bases. The CDR3 DNA sequence: TGTGCCAGCCTCCTGTCTGGGGCCAACGTCCTGACTTTC. Its protein product is CASLLSGANVLTF.

This clone has more than one count but fewer than ten. The DNA of the CDR3 is TGTGCCAGCAGCTTATCAGCGGGAGGGGCAGATACGCAGTATTTT. Translated: CASSLSAGGADTQYF. The J gene is TRBJ2-3, the V gene TRBV7-2; 10 nucleotides line up with TRBD2. Germline CDR1 is SGHTA and CDR2 is FQGNSA. J lost 4 bases, V lost 2 bases, and 3 bases had no gene match. The CDR3 loop spans 15 amino acids.

The chain recombines TRBV23-1 with TRBJ2-3; 10 bases line up with TRBD2. TRBV23-1 is flagged as an ORF with uncertain function. J was trimmed by 0 bases and V by 3 bases; bases with no gene match: 15. CDR3 length equals 20 residues. As DNA, the CDR3 is TGCGCCAGCAGTCAGTACTACGTGGATTTAGCGGGAGGAAGCACAGATACGCAGTATTTT. This gives the protein CASSQYYVDLAGGSTDTQYF.

This rearrangement joins TRBV7-2 to TRBJ2-1; 9 bases are shared with TRBD1. Trimming took 3 bases from V and 6 from J; bases not matched to a gene: 9. The CDR3 loop spans 16 amino acids. Germline CDR1 and CDR2: SGHTA and FQGNSA. The CDR3 region has the DNA TGTGCCAGCAGCTTTAGCCGACAGGGGGGTACCAATGAGCAGTTCTTC. Protein product: CASSFSRQGGTNEQFF.

The chain combines TRBV5-4 with TRBJ2-5; TRBD2 agrees at 9 bases. The CDR3 length is 15 residues. V lost 2 bases, J lost 1 base, and 3 bases stayed unmatched. CDR1 SGHNT and CDR2 YYREEE come from the germline V gene (reference sequence). The CDR3 sequence: CASSFSGSPQETQYF. Here the CDR3 DNA reads TGTGCCAGCAGCTTTAGCGGGAGCCCCCAAGAGACCCAGTACTTC. Full variable domain (outside the CDR3, taken from reference TRBV5-4 and TRBJ2-5): ETGVTQSPTHLIKTRGQQVTLRCSSQSGHNTVSWYQQALGQGPQFIFQYYREEENGRGNFPPRFSGLQFPNYSSELNVNALELDDSALYLCASSFSGSPQETQYFGPGTRLLVL.

This clone was found once. The chain links TRBV2 to TRBJ2-7, with TRBD2 as a possible D gene (7 bases). V lost 8 bases, J lost 1 base, and 15 bases lay in between. CDR1 is SNHLY and CDR2 is FYNNEI in the germline V gene. There are 14 residues in the CDR3. DNA of the CDR3: TGTGCCAGCGACCTTAGGGGGGGGTCCTACGAGCAGTACTTC. Translated, it gives CASDLRGGSYEQYF.

The sample holds a few counts of this clone. The chain combines TRBV6-1 with TRBJ1-1; D possibly corresponds to TRBD1 (6 bases). CDR1 MNHNS and CDR2 SASEGT come from the germline V gene. The germline V and J ends were trimmed by 3 bases and 3 bases, with 11 bases remaining between them. This CDR3 comprises 14 residues. The CDR3 protein is CASSDYNRDTEAFF. The CDR3 nucleotides are TGTGCCAGCAGTGACTACAACAGGGACACTGAAGCTTTCTTT.

This clone was found once. The CDR3 DNA reads TGTGCCAGCAGCGTCCCACAGGACAGGAGCTATGGCTACACCTTC. This encodes CASSVPQDRSYGYTF. This rearrangement joins TRBV9 to TRBJ1-2; 7 nucleotides agree with TRBD1. Germline V lookup: CDR1 SGDLS, CDR2 YYNGEE. Losses at the gene ends were 2 bases for V and 4 bases for J; bases not matched to a gene: 8. This CDR3 has 15 residues.

V gene TRBV9 combines with J gene TRBJ2-1; D unclear. Germline values: CDR1 SGDLS, CDR2 YYNGEE. The CDR3 is 14 amino acids. The germline V and J ends were trimmed by 3 bases and 6 bases, with 13 bases remaining between them. This CDR3 reads CASSGPDLFNEQFF. The CDR3 region has the DNA TGTGCCAGCAGCGGTCCTGACTTGTTCAATGAGCAGTTCTTC.

DNA for the CDR3: TGTGCCAGCTCACCACCTGCGTCTCGTCGTGGTGAGCAGTTCTTC. It specifies CASSPPASRRGEQFF. The chain uses TRBV18 and TRBJ2-1; no firm D call. The CDR3 covers 15 residues. Germline CDR1 reads KGHSH; CDR2 reads LQKENI. Trimming left V 0 bases short and J 9 bases short, with 15 bases between.

The chain combines TRBV7-8 with TRBJ2-7; 7 positions match TRBD2. V was clipped by 4 bases and J by 0 bases; unmatched bases: 6. The CDR3 is made up of 15 amino acids. Germline CDR1 SGHVS, CDR2 FQNEAQ. CDR3 in DNA: TGTGCCAGCAGCTCTAGCGGTAGGGCCTCCTACGAGCAGTACTTC. Amino acid sequence: CASSSSGRASYEQYF. The variable domain in full, with the rest retrieved from reference TRBV7-8 and TRBJ2-7, is GAGVSQSPRYKVAKRGQDVALRCDPISGHVSLFWYQQALGQGPEFLTYFQNEAQLDKSGLPSDRFFAERPEGSVSTLKIQRTQQEDSAVYLCASSSSGRASYEQYFGPGTRLTVT.

The rearrangement joins TRBV7-3 to TRBJ2-1, with D perhaps TRBD2 (6 bases). The germline CDR1 and CDR2 sequences are SGHTA and FQGTGA. V dropped 5 bases and J dropped 6 bases, with 11 bases sitting between them. The CDR3 spans 13 residues. This CDR3 is CASSPAGGNEQFF. DNA of the CDR3: TGTGCCAGCAGCCCCGCCGGGGGCAATGAGCAGTTCTTC.

Points on this clone: Other DNA sequences in the same sample also yield this CDR3. The CDR3 loop is CASSSLVTDTQYF. CDR3 in DNA: TGTGCCAGCAGTTCACTGGTCACAGATACGCAGTATTTT. The chain combines TRBV7-2 with TRBJ2-3; D gene unclear. V was clipped by 6 bases and J by 2 bases, with 9 bases between them. Germline CDR1 reads SGHTA; CDR2 reads FQGNSA. The CDR3 is 13 amino acids.

This clone has just a few counts. The gene calls are TRBV7-2 and TRBJ1-1, with 7 bases aligning to TRBD1. The CDR3 runs to 13 residues. The germline V gene encodes CDR1 SGHTA and CDR2 FQGNSA. Losses at the gene ends were 1 base for V and 11 bases for J; bases not matched to a gene: 7. The CDR3 protein is CASSLVRQGEAFF. The CDR3, as DNA: TGTGCCAGCAGCTTAGTGAGACAGGGAGAGGCTTTCTTT.

This clone came up a few times. The V gene is TRBV27, the J gene TRBJ1-6, with 8 bases fitting TRBD1. Per the germline V gene, CDR1 is MNHEY and CDR2 is SMNVEV (reference sequence). V lost 2 bases and J lost 10; bases outside the gene matches: 7. The CDR3 has 15 amino acids. The CDR3 protein is CASSLQGQVSSPLHF. The CDR3 coding sequence is TGTGCCAGCAGTTTACAGGGACAGGTCTCCTCACCCCTCCACTTT.

This clone is medium-sized. The chain carries TRBV5-4 and TRBJ2-7; 15 bases map to TRBD2. From germline, CDR1 is SGHNT and CDR2 YYREEE (reference sequence). V lost 5 bases and J lost 0; bases outside the gene matches: 15. The CDR3 is 20 residues long. CDR3 in DNA: TGTGCCAGCAGTCGTGGAGGGGGACTAGCGGGAGGTGGAAGCTCCTACGAGCAGTACTTC. The encoded protein is CASSRGGGLAGGGSSYEQYF.

This clone has just a few counts. The chain recombines TRBV5-4 with TRBJ2-3, with 11 bases fitting TRBD2. After removal of 0 bases from V and 1 base from J, the junction contained 10 bases not matched to a gene. CDR3 length equals 19 residues. The germline gives CDR1 SGHNT, CDR2 YYREEE (reference sequence). In DNA, the CDR3 is TGTGCCAGCAGCTTGGAACTTAGCGGGAGGGGAAGAGGCACAGATACGCAGTATTTT. Encoded protein: CASSLELSGRGRGTDTQYF. The full variable domain, completed using reference TRBV5-4 and TRBJ2-3, is ETGVTQSPTHLIKTRGQQVTLRCSSQSGHNTVSWYQQALGQGPQFIFQYYREEENGRGNFPPRFSGLQFPNYSSELNVNALELDDSALYLCASSLELSGRGRGTDTQYFGPGTRLTVL.

The V gene is TRBV6-1, the J gene TRBJ1-2; 8 bases match TRBD1. V dropped 0 bases and J dropped 4; count of bases not matched to a gene: 7. CDR3 length: 16 residues. Per germline, CDR1 MNHNS and CDR2 SASEGT. The CDR3 coding sequence is TGTGCCAGCAGTGAAGCGGGACAGGCCCTGACCTATGGCTACACCTTC. This gives the protein CASSEAGQALTYGYTF.

The V gene is TRBV28, the J gene TRBJ1-1; D is undetermined. The CDR3 is 14 amino acids. Trimming stripped 5 bases from V and 0 bases from J, with 10 bases between. Germline V gene lookup returns CDR1 MDHEN and CDR2 SYDVKM. Here the CDR3 DNA reads TGTGCCAGCAGTCTCCGGTATATGAACACTGAAGCTTTCTTT. Translation gives CASSLRYMNTEAFF.

This chain uses TRBV2 with TRBJ1-5; TRBD1 agrees at 7 bases. Germline CDR1 reads SNHLY; CDR2 reads FYNNEI. The CDR3 is made up of 13 amino acids. With 8 bases clipped from V and 2 bases from J, the junction kept 3 bases outside the gene matches. CDR3: CASDGQGNQPQHF. The CDR3 nucleotides read TGTGCCAGCGACGGACAGGGCAATCAGCCCCAGCATTTT. The entire variable domain, with the rest obtained from reference TRBV2 and TRBJ1-5, is as follows: EPEVTQTPSHQVTQMGQEVILRCVPISNHLYFYWYRQILGQKVEFLVSFYNNEISEKSEIFDDQFSVERPDGSNFTLKIRSTKLEDSAMYFCASDGQGNQPQHFGDGTRLSIL.